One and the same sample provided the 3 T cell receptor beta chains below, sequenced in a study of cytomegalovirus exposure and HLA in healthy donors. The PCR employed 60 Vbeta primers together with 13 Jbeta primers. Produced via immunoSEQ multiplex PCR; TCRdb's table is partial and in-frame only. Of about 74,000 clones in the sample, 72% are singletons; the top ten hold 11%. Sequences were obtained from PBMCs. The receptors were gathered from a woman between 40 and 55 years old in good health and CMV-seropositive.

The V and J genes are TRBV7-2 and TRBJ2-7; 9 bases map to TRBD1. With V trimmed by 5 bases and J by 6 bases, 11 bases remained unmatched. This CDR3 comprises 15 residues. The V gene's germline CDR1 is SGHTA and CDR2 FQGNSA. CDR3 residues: CASSVRGGQGVEQYF. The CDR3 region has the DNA TGTGCCAGCAGCGTCCGAGGGGGACAGGGAGTCGAGCAGTACTTC. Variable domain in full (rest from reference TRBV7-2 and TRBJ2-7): GAGVSQSPSNKVTEKGKDVELRCDPISGHTALYWYRQSLGQGLEFLIYFQGNSAPDKSGLPSDRFSAERTGGSVSTLTIQRTQQEDSAVYLCASSVRGGQGVEQYFGPGTRLTVT.

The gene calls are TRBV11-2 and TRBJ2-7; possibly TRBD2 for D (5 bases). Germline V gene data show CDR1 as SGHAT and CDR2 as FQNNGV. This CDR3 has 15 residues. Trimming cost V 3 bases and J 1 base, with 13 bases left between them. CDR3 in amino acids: CASSFRRAASYEQYF. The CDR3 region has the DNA TGTGCCAGCAGCTTTCGGCGGGCCGCATCCTACGAGCAGTACTTC.

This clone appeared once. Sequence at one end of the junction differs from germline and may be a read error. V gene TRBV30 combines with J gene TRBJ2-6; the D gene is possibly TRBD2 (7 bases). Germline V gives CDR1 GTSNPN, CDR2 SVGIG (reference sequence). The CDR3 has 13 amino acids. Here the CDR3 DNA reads TGTGCCTGGAGTGTGGGGGGGGCCAACGTCCTGCCTTTC. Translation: CAWSVGGANVLPF.